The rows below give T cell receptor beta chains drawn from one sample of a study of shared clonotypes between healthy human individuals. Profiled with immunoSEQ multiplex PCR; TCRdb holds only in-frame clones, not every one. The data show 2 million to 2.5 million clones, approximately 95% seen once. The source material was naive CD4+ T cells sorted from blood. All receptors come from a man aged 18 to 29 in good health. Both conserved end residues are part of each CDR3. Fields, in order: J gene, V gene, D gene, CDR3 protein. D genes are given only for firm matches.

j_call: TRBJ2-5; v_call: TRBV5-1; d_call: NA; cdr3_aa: CATTRTATGWTQYF
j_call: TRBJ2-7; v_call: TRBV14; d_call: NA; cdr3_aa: CASSQLDPGYEQYF
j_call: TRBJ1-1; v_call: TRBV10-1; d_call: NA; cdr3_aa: CASSESSYTEAFF
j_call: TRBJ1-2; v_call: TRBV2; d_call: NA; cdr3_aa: CASSDPVFYGYTF
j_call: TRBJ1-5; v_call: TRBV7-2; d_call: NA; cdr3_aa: CASSPAGIYQPQHF
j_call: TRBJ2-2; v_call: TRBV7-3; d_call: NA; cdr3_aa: CASSLLTRNTGELFF
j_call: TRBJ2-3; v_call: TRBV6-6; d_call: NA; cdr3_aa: CASSYSAPVGAQYF
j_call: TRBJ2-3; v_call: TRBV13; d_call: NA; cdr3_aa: CASSSRQLDTQYF
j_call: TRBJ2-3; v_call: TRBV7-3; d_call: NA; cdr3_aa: CASSLGWPDTQYF
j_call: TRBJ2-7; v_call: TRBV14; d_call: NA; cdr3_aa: CASSRDYLRYEQYF
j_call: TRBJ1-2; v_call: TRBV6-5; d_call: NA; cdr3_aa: CASSYRGGNTLYGYTF
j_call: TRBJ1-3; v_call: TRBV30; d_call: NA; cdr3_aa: CAWAHLSGNTIYF
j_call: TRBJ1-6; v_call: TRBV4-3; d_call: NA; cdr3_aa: CASSQDAGRNDNSPLHF
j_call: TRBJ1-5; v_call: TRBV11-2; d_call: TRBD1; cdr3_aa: CASSPTGVQPQHF
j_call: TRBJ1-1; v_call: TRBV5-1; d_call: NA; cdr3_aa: CASSFGYTGMNTEAFF
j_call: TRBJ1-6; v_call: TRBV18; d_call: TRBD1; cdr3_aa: CASSQGPGQGGNSPLHF
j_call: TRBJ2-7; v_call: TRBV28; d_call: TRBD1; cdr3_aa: CASSEAGDRGYEQYF
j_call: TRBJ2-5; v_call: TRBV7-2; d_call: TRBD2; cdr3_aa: CASSISGGLETQYF
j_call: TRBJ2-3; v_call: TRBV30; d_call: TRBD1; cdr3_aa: CAFANPFPGQGFTDTQYF
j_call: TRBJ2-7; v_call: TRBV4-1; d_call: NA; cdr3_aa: CASSQVGRGANSYEQYF
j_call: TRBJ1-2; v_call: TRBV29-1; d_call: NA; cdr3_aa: CSVTRLINYGYTF
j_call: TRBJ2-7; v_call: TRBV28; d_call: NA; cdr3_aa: CASSDGPYEQYF
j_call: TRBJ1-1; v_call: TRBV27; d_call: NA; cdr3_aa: CASSQDRLNTEAFF
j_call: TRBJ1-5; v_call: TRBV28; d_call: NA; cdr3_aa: CASSSIENQPQHF
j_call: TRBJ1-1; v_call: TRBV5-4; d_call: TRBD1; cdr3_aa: CASSWDRGPTEAFF
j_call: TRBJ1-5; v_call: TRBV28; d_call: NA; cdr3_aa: CASRTALDQPQHF
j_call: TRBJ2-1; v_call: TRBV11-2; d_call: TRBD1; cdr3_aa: CASSQGAFEQFF
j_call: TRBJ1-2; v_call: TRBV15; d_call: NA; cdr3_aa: CATSSPGESFYGYTF
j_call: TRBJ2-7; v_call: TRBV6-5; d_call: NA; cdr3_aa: CASSYSFEGYEQYF
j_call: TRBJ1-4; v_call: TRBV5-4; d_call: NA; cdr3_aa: CASSLKWGLGTTNEKLFF
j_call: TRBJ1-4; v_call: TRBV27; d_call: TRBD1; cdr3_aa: CASSGGTGVDEKLFF
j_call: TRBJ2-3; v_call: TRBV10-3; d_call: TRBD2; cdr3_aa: CAIRGLAGPTDTQYF
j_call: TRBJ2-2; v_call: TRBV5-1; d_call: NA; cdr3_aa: CASSLDSWTGELFF
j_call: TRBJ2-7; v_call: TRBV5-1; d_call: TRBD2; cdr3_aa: CASSGAAGEVIEQYF
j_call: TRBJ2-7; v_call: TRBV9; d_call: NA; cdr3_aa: CASSVAQVAYEQYF
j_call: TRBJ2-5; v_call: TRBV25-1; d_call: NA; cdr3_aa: CASSEFGGGAETQYF
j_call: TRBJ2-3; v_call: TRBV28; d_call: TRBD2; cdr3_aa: CASSGTSGGGTDTQYF
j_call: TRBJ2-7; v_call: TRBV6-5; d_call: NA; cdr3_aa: CASRPGLFYEQYF
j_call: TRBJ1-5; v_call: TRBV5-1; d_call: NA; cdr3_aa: CASSPSGASNQPQHF
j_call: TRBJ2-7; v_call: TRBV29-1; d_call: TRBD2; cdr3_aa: CSVEGLAGGTSYEQYF
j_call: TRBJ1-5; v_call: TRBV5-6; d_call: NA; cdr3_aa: CASSTGRLSNQPQHF
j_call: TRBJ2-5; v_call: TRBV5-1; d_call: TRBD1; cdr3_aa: CASSLGNRGWETQYF
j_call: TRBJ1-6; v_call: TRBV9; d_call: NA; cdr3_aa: CASSVSPGGGENSPLHF
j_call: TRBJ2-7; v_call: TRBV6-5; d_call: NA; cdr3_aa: CATLVNEGVSEQYF
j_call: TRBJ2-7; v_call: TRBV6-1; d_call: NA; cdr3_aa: CASSEEGYYEQYF
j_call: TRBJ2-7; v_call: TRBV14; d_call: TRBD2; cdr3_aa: CASSLRPKTSGRVPYEQYF
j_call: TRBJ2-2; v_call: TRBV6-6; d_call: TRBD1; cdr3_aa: CASSRTGAGELFF